The 31 T cell receptor beta chains below were found in one sample sequenced in a study of breast tumors, draining lymph nodes, adjacent tissues. TCRdb re-derived calls from the multiplex PCR reads in MiXCR, one entry per CDR3 protein. The sample has fewer than 200,000 distinct CDR3 sequences; about 33% are singletons. The lymph nodes were axillary draining lymph nodes from breast cancer patients. Sequenced input: axillary lymph node tissue. These receptors originate from a female donor with breast cancer. Some clones in this sample may be carry-over from other donors' samples.

This clonotype was detected only once. The chain links TRBV5-4 to TRBJ2-3; TRBD1 is a possible D gene (6 bases). Judging by the DNA end, TRBJ1-1 fits better; the J call may be wrong. The germline gives CDR1 SGHNT, CDR2 YYREEE (reference sequence). This CDR3 comprises 14 residues. CDR3 sequence (DNA): TGTGCCAGCAGCTCCACAGGGTCGGACACTGAAGCTTTCTTT. Its translation is CASSSTGSDTEAFF.

This clonotype has a count of ten or more. This CDR3 reads CSVDSGGLNTGELFF. The CDR3 DNA follows: TGCAGCGTTGATTCCGGGGGGCTGAACACCGGGGAGCTGTTTTTT. This chain links TRBV29-1 with TRBJ2-2; perhaps TRBD2 as D (7 bases). Trimming removed 3 bases from V and 1 base from J, with 12 bases in between. The germline V gene encodes CDR1 SQVTM and CDR2 ANQGSEA. The CDR3 is 15 residues long.

This clonotype has only a few counts. It may be a read error: a sequence one base away is much more abundant. The chain couples TRBV6-4 to TRBJ1-2; 7 bases align to TRBD1. This CDR3 is built from 13 residues. V dropped 5 bases and J dropped 4; count of bases not matched to a gene: 4. Per the germline V gene, CDR1 is MRHNA and CDR2 is SNTAGT. The CDR3 region has the DNA TGTGCCAGCAGTCAAAACAGGGGCTATGGCTACACCTTC. The encoded protein is CASSQNRGYGYTF.

This clonotype came up many times. The rearrangement links TRBV19 to TRBJ2-7; D is unresolved. Germline V lookup: CDR1 LNHDA, CDR2 SQIVND (reference sequence). CDR3 length equals 9 residues. The germline V and J ends were trimmed by 9 bases and 5 bases, with 5 bases remaining between them. The DNA for the CDR3 is TGTGCCAGGTTGGACGAGCAGTACTTC. Protein product: CARLDEQYF. Full variable domain (outside the CDR3, taken from reference TRBV19 and TRBJ2-7): DGGITQSPKYLFRKEGQNVTLSCEQNLNHDAMYWYRQDPGQGLRLIYYSQIVNDFQKGDIAEGYSVSREKKESFPLTVTSAQKNPTAFYLCARLDEQYFGPGTRLTVT.

This clonotype has at least ten counts. The genes are TRBV20-1 and TRBJ1-2, with 9 positions matching TRBD1. The CDR3 spans 16 residues. The J segment lost 0 bases and the V segment lost 0 bases, leaving 5 bases of the junction unmatched. Looked up from germline, CDR1 is DFQATT and CDR2 is SNEGSKA (reference sequence). The CDR3 region has the DNA TGCAGTGCTAGAGATCGGGACAGGGAGACTAACTATGGCTACACCTTC. Translated: CSARDRDRETNYGYTF.

For this clonotype: With a much larger clone just one base away, this may be a read error. The chain couples TRBV30 to TRBJ2-7; 9 positions match TRBD1. This CDR3 is built from 14 residues. Germline V gene lookup returns CDR1 GTSNPN and CDR2 SVGIG (reference sequence). CDR3 bases: TGTGCCTGGAGGACCGGGACAGGGAACTACGGGCAGTACTTC. Translating it yields CAWRTGTGNYGQYF.

This clonotype was counted at least ten times. This chain connects TRBV7-6 to TRBJ1-2; D is possibly TRBD1 (6 bases). V dropped 4 bases and J dropped 10 bases, with 16 bases sitting between them. CDR3 length equals 13 residues. Germline loops: CDR1 SGHVS, CDR2 FNYEAQ. CDR3 region: CASSSDPKGDYTF. CDR3 nucleotide sequence: TGTGCCAGCAGCTCAGATCCCAAGGGGGACTACACCTTC.

This clonotype occurred a few times. This chain connects TRBV6-5 to TRBJ1-2; TRBD1 might be the D (6 bases). V dropped 2 bases and J dropped 4 bases, with 17 bases sitting between them. The CDR3 contains 16 residues. Germline V lookup: CDR1 MNHEY, CDR2 SVGAGI. This chain's CDR3 is CASSYATGGRVYGYTF. Written as DNA, the CDR3 is TGTGCCAGCAGTTACGCAACGGGGGGGCGCGTCTATGGCTACACCTTC.

Only a few counts were recorded for this clonotype. The rearrangement joins TRBV6-1 to TRBJ2-5, with 12 positions matching TRBD1. This CDR3 comprises 15 residues. V was clipped by 7 bases and J by 4 bases; unmatched bases: 7. In germline, CDR1 is MNHNS, CDR2 SASEGT. The CDR3 DNA sequence: TGTGCCAGCAATCCGGGACAGGGGGCTCGAGAGACCCAGTACTTC. It encodes CASNPGQGARETQYF.

The chain is built from TRBV29-1 and TRBJ1-1, with D possibly matching TRBD1 (6 bases). Germline-derived CDR1 and CDR2 are SQVTM and ANQGSEA. V was trimmed by 4 bases and J by 5 bases, leaving 20 bases between them. The CDR3 runs to 15 residues. CDR3 coding DNA: TGCAGCGTTGTCGCTGTGGGGGGCCCGGGGACTGAAGCTTTCTTT. Translated: CSVVAVGGPGTEAFF.

This clonotype appeared many times. The chain recombines TRBV27 with TRBJ1-6; a weak D match, TRBD1 (6 bases). Trimming pared 4 bases from V and 10 bases from J, leaving 20 bases between. Germline lookup yields CDR1 MNHEY and CDR2 SMNVEV (reference sequence). The CDR3 has 16 amino acids. CDR3 amino acids: CASSSWGGGVGSPLHF. CDR3 DNA sequence: TGTGCCAGCAGTTCATGGGGAGGGGGGGTTGGCTCACCCCTCCACTTT.

As regards this clonotype: A read error may be the cause here, since a much bigger clone is one base away. The chain is built from TRBV2 and TRBJ2-4, with a possible D match to TRBD2 (7 bases). The germline V gene has CDR1 SNHLY and CDR2 FYNNEI. CDR3 length: 12 amino acids. V lost 4 bases and J 8 bases, leaving 9 bases between the germline ends. CDR3 sequence reads: CASSGGGDIQYF. Written as DNA, the CDR3 is TGTGCCAGCAGTGGCGGGGGCGACATTCAGTACTTC.

This clonotype has only a few counts. One end of the junction does not line up with germline, which may come from a read error. V usage is TRBV7-9 and J usage is TRBJ2-1; TRBD2 matches 10 bases. Germline V lookup: CDR1 SEHNR, CDR2 FQNEAQ (reference sequence). The CDR3 loop spans 15 amino acids. The CDR3 DNA sequence: TGTGCCAGCAGCGCCCCCGGGACTAGCGATAGTGAGCAGCTCTTC. Translating gives CASSAPGTSDSEQLF.

In its sample, this clonotype was seen many times. The chain is built from TRBV6-6 and TRBJ2-1; TRBD1 aligns across 10 bases. The CDR3 totals 13 residues. V dropped 10 bases and J dropped 9; count of bases not matched to a gene: 9. The V gene's germline CDR1 is MNHNY and CDR2 SVGAGI (reference sequence). In DNA form, the CDR3 reads TGTGCCATCGGGACAGGGGCTTTTCGTGAGCAGTTCTTC. It translates to CAIGTGAFREQFF.

This clonotype was seen ten or more times. The chain links TRBV6-5 to TRBJ2-1; D unclear. This CDR3 contains 15 residues. Germline V CDR1 and CDR2: MNHEY, SVGAGI. The ends were cut back, 0 bases at V and 2 bases at J, with 8 bases in the middle. The CDR3 loop is CASSYSTRTYNEQFF. The DNA of the CDR3 is TGTGCCAGCAGTTACTCGACACGGACCTACAATGAGCAGTTCTTC.

This clonotype showed up many times. This chain uses TRBV7-2 with TRBJ2-7; 12 bases are shared with TRBD2. The CDR3 sequence is 15 residues long. Germline V gene lookup returns CDR1 SGHTA and CDR2 FQGNSA. V trimming: 5 bases; J trimming: 3 bases; junction bases outside the gene matches: 5. CDR3 loop: CASSPETSGGYEQYF. The CDR3 DNA reads TGTGCCAGCAGCCCCGAGACTAGCGGGGGCTACGAGCAGTACTTC.

This clonotype was found a few times. This chain joins TRBV28 and TRBJ2-7; D may be TRBD1 (6 bases). Trimming cost V 2 bases and J 1 base, with 9 bases left between them. The CDR3 loop spans 14 amino acids. From germline, CDR1 is MDHEN and CDR2 SYDVKM. As DNA, the CDR3 is TGTGCCAGCAGTTTAGGGGGCCTTTCCTACGAGCAGTACTTC. As protein: CASSLGGLSYEQYF.

This clonotype has only one observation. The rearrangement joins TRBV7-2 to TRBJ2-3, with 11 bases lining up with TRBD2. Trimming removed 1 base from V and 1 base from J; junction bases left unmatched: 4. This CDR3 comprises 17 residues. Germline V gives CDR1 SGHTA, CDR2 FQGNSA. CDR3 coding DNA: TGTGCCAGCAGCTTAGTAGCGGGAGGGCCAGGCACAGATACGCAGTATTTT. This translates into CASSLVAGGPGTDTQYF. The variable domain in full, completed from reference TRBV7-2 and TRBJ2-3, reads GAGVSQSPSNKVTEKGKDVELRCDPISGHTALYWYRQSLGQGLEFLIYFQGNSAPDKSGLPSDRFSAERTGGSVSTLTIQRTQQEDSAVYLCASSLVAGGPGTDTQYFGPGTRLTVL.

This clonotype was seen only a few times. This chain links TRBV3-1 with TRBJ2-7; 7 bases align to TRBD1. Germline V lookup: CDR1 LGHDT, CDR2 YNNKEL (reference sequence). The CDR3 length is 14 residues. The V gene end was trimmed by 3 bases and the J gene end by 5 bases; junction bases not matched to a gene: 7. The CDR3 DNA follows: TGTGCCAGCAGCCAGACAGGGTACGTCGACGAGCAGTACTTC. Translation gives CASSQTGYVDEQYF.

The gene calls are TRBV7-2 and TRBJ1-4, with 11 bases matching TRBD1. The V and J ends lost 3 bases and 0 bases, in that order; junction bases with no gene match: 6. CDR1 is SGHTA and CDR2 is FQGNSA in the germline V gene. CDR3 length: 18 amino acids. The CDR3 DNA reads as TGTGCCAGCAGCTTCCTCGGACAGGGGGCTGCAACTAATGAAAAACTGTTTTTT. Translating gives CASSFLGQGAATNEKLFF.

Of note for this clonotype: An end of the junction differs from the germline gene, which may be a read error. The chain is built from TRBV6-5 and TRBJ1-2; D is undetermined. The germline V gene has CDR1 MNHEY and CDR2 SVGAGI. The CDR3 loop spans 14 amino acids. This CDR3 is CASSPRLSIYGCTF. CDR3 nucleotide sequence: TGTGCCAGCAGCCCGCGCCTTTCAATCTATGGCTGCACCTTC.

This clonotype was observed many times. J is TRBJ1-2 and V is TRBV7-9; unclear D gene. The CDR3 has 15 amino acids. V lost 3 bases and J 2 bases, leaving 13 bases between the germline ends. The germline CDR1 and CDR2 sequences are SEHNR and FQNEAQ (reference sequence). The CDR3 is CASSFSQTNNYGYTF. The CDR3 DNA sequence: TGTGCCAGCAGCTTTTCCCAGACCAACAACTATGGCTACACCTTC. Based on the CDR3 plus reference TRBV7-9 and TRBJ1-2, the full variable domain is DTGVSQNPRHKITKRGQNVTFRCDPISEHNRLYWYRQTLGQGPEFLTYFQNEAQLEKSRLLSDRFSAERPKGSFSTLEIQRTEQGDSAMYLCASSFSQTNNYGYTFGSGTRLTVV.

Comments on this clonotype: At one end the junction does not follow the germline gene, possibly because of a read error. The genes are TRBV2 and TRBJ1-3; tentatively, D is TRBD1 (5 bases). This CDR3 is 15 amino acids long. CDR1 and CDR2 from the germline V gene are SNHLY and FYNNEI. The CDR3 loop is CASSVRGISGNTVYF. CDR3 DNA sequence: TGTGCCAGCAGTGTCCGGGGGATCTCTGGAAACACCGTATATTTT.

This clonotype was detected ten times or more. The chain carries TRBV19 and TRBJ1-3; D not resolved. CDR1 and CDR2 (germline): LNHDA, SQIVND (reference sequence). CDR3 length equals 15 residues. V lost 0 bases and J 2 bases, leaving 8 bases between the germline ends. The CDR3 loop reads CASSIESGTGNTIYF. For the CDR3, the DNA is TGTGCCAGTAGTATAGAGTCCGGGACTGGAAACACCATATATTTT.

V is TRBV12-3 or TRBV12-4 and J is TRBJ1-1, with D hard to call. V was trimmed by 6 bases and J by 4 bases, leaving 9 bases between them. This CDR3 contains 12 residues. The CDR3 sequence: CASSPVGTEAFF. CDR3 sequence (DNA): TGTGCCAGCAGCCCCGTGGGCACTGAAGCTTTCTTT.

This clonotype was seen a handful of times. The chain recombines TRBV27 with TRBJ2-7; 7 bases match TRBD1. The V gene end was trimmed by 6 bases and the J gene end by 5 bases; junction bases not matched to a gene: 16. The CDR3 loop spans 16 amino acids. Germline loops: CDR1 MNHEY, CDR2 SMNVEV (reference sequence). This CDR3 reads CASRSRPGQSFHEQYF. CDR3 DNA: TGTGCCAGCAGGTCTCGACCGGGACAGTCTTTCCACGAGCAGTACTTC.

About this clonotype: A junction boundary mismatches the germline segment, possibly from a read error. The gene calls are TRBV29-1 and TRBJ1-2, with D possibly TRBD1 on 6 matching bases. Germline CDR1 reads SQVTM; CDR2 reads ANQGSEA. This CDR3 region has 17 residues. The CDR3 DNA reads TGCAGCGTCGCCCCAGGGCGGGGGGGCTTCGCTAACTATGGCTACCCCTTC. Translation: CSVAPGRGGFANYGYPF.

The genes are TRBV6-6 and TRBJ2-3; the match to TRBD1 covers 12 bases. The CDR3 loop spans 17 amino acids. J was trimmed by 2 bases and V by 5 bases; bases with no gene match: 8. Germline V CDR1 and CDR2: MNHNY, SVGAGI (reference sequence). The CDR3 sequence: CASSAGTGGRNTDTQYF. CDR3 DNA: TGTGCCAGCAGTGCCGGGACAGGGGGCCGGAACACAGATACGCAGTATTTT.

This clonotype was recorded many times. The V gene is TRBV27, the J gene TRBJ1-6; tentatively, D is TRBD1 (5 bases). The germline V gene encodes CDR1 MNHEY and CDR2 SMNVEV (reference sequence). V was pared by 2 bases and J by 7 bases, with 12 bases between. CDR3 length equals 15 residues. CDR3 loop: CASSLDSLSNSPLHF. CDR3 in DNA: TGTGCCAGCAGTTTAGACAGCCTGTCGAATTCACCCCTCCACTTT.

This clonotype was picked up many times. CDR3 in amino acids: CASSQVVGAGETQYF. The CDR3, as DNA: TGTGCCAGCAGCCAAGTAGTCGGGGCGGGGGAGACCCAGTACTTC. The chain carries TRBV3-1 and TRBJ2-5; D may be TRBD2 (6 bases). The CDR3 length is 15 residues. The germline V gene has CDR1 LGHDT and CDR2 YNNKEL (reference sequence). The germline V and J ends were trimmed by 1 base and 5 bases, with 14 bases remaining between them.

Many counts were recorded for this clonotype. J is TRBJ2-7 and V is TRBV7-8, with D tentatively TRBD2 (5 bases). Per germline, CDR1 SGHVS and CDR2 FQNEAQ. Between the trimmed V and J ends, which lost 1 base and 1 base, there was a span of 8 bases. CDR3 length: 14 residues. CDR3 sequence: CASSLGLYSYEQYF. The CDR3 DNA follows: TGTGCCAGCAGCTTAGGACTATATTCCTACGAGCAGTACTTC.